The 30 T cell receptor beta chains in this list originate from one sample, sequenced in a study of T cells in localized non-small cell lung cancer. Clones were read by immunoSEQ multiplex PCR, and TCRdb kept only the in-frame ones, dropping some. The repertoire holds roughly 16,000 clones, with about 91% as singletons. The material sequenced was peripheral blood, taken before any cancer treatment. All receptors derive from a female donor of 60 years or more with stage III squamous cell lung carcinoma.

The V and J genes are TRBV7-2 and TRBJ1-3; no firm D call. This CDR3 contains 14 residues. Germline V gene lookup returns CDR1 SGHTA and CDR2 FQGNSA. Between the trimmed V and J ends, which lost 5 bases and 4 bases, there was a span of 12 bases. CDR3 region: CASSPQKGGNTIYF. Here the CDR3 DNA reads TGTGCCAGCAGCCCGCAAAAAGGCGGAAACACCATATATTTT.

The chain's CDR3 is CASSVSQGTSGQYF. The CDR3 DNA is TGTGCCAGCAGCGTAAGTCAGGGCACTTCGGGGCAGTACTTC. The chain links TRBV9 to TRBJ2-7, with D maybe TRBD1 (5 bases). V was cut by 1 base and J by 9 bases, with 17 bases left in between. The CDR3 totals 14 residues. CDR1 SGDLS and CDR2 YYNGEE come from the germline V gene.

This chain uses TRBV19 with TRBJ1-5; no firm D call. In germline, CDR1 is LNHDA, CDR2 SQIVND (reference sequence). The ends were cut back, 9 bases at V and 0 bases at J, with 6 bases in the middle. This CDR3 comprises 12 residues. In nucleotides, the CDR3 is TGTGCCAGCAGATATAGCAATCAGCCCCAGCATTTT. Encoded protein: CASRYSNQPQHF. The variable domain in full, with the rest retrieved from reference TRBV19 and TRBJ1-5, is DGGITQSPKYLFRKEGQNVTLSCEQNLNHDAMYWYRQDPGQGLRLIYYSQIVNDFQKGDIAEGYSVSREKKESFPLTVTSAQKNPTAFYLCASRYSNQPQHFGDGTRLSIL.

This clone has a handful of counts. The rearrangement joins TRBV30 to TRBJ1-4, with TRBD1 matching 9 bases. The CDR3 consists of 16 residues. Germline assignment: CDR1 GTSNPN and CDR2 SVGIG (reference sequence). V trimming: 1 base; J trimming: 7 bases; junction bases outside the gene matches: 10. The CDR3 loop reads CAWSGRGTGNSEKLFF. The CDR3 DNA reads TGTGCCTGGAGTGGCCGAGGGACAGGGAATAGTGAAAAACTGTTTTTT. Full variable domain (remainder filled in from reference TRBV30 and TRBJ1-4): SQTIHQWPATLVQPVGSPLSLECTVEGTSNPNLYWYRQAAGRGLQLLFYSVGIGQISSEVPQNLSASRPQDRQFILSSKKLLLSDSGFYLCAWSGRGTGNSEKLFFGSGTQLSVL.

The chain couples TRBV6-1 to TRBJ2-3; 7 nucleotides agree with TRBD1. The CDR3 loop spans 12 amino acids. J gave up 11 bases and V 6 bases, and 8 bases lay outside the gene matches. Germline CDR1 reads MNHNS; CDR2 reads SASEGT. In DNA, the CDR3 is TGTGCCAGCAGATTAACAGGGGTAGGGCAGTATTTT. Translating it yields CASRLTGVGQYF.

This clone was counted once. The chain links TRBV7-9 to TRBJ2-3; D is ambiguous. There are 12 residues in the CDR3. Germline loops: CDR1 SEHNR, CDR2 FQNEAQ (reference sequence). Trimming took off 5 bases at V and 1 base at J, with 4 bases between the two ends. This CDR3 is CASSPGTDTQYF. In DNA form, the CDR3 reads TGTGCCAGCAGCCCGGGCACAGATACGCAGTATTTT.

The chain carries TRBV2 and TRBJ1-3; the D is unclear. The CDR3 is made up of 12 amino acids. Trimming left V 6 bases short and J 0 bases short, with 3 bases between. Germline CDR1 is SNHLY and CDR2 is FYNNEI. The CDR3 bases are TGTGCCAGCAGACTCTCTGGAAACACCATATATTTT. Translating gives CASRLSGNTIYF. Full variable domain (remainder filled in from reference TRBV2 and TRBJ1-3): EPEVTQTPSHQVTQMGQEVILRCVPISNHLYFYWYRQILGQKVEFLVSFYNNEISEKSEIFDDQFSVERPDGSNFTLKIRSTKLEDSAMYFCASRLSGNTIYFGEGSWLTVV.

J is TRBJ2-1 and V is TRBV25-1; the D gene is possibly TRBD2 (6 bases). In germline, CDR1 is MGHDK, CDR2 SYGVNS. The CDR3 is 16 residues long. V was trimmed by 4 bases and J by 13 bases, leaving 26 bases between them. As DNA, the CDR3 is TGTGCCAGCAGTGGGGGACTGGTTCACCGCTCGAGTGGACAGTTCTTC. Amino acids: CASSGGLVHRSSGQFF. The entire variable domain, with the rest obtained from reference TRBV25-1 and TRBJ2-1, is as follows: EADIYQTPRYLVIGTGKKITLECSQTMGHDKMYWYQQDPGMELHLIHYSYGVNSTEKGDLSSESTVSRIRTEHFPLTLESARPSHTSQYLCASSGGLVHRSSGQFFGPGTRLTVL.

The V and J genes are TRBV15 and TRBJ1-2; D is uncertain. CDR1 and CDR2 from the germline V gene are LNHNV and YYDKDF (reference sequence). The CDR3 spans 15 residues. V lost 0 bases, J lost 4 bases, and 12 bases lay in between. The CDR3 spells CATSRDRSGSYGYTF. The DNA of the CDR3 is TGTGCCACCAGCAGAGATCGGTCGGGCAGCTATGGCTACACCTTC.

This chain joins TRBV2 and TRBJ2-3; 7 positions match TRBD1. Germline V lookup: CDR1 SNHLY, CDR2 FYNNEI. V lost 6 bases, J lost 5 bases, and 2 bases stayed unmatched. The CDR3 is 12 residues long. CDR3 in DNA: TGTGCCAGCAGACAGGGGCGAGATACGCAGTATTTT. Its protein is CASRQGRDTQYF.

DNA of the CDR3: TGTGCCAGCAGCGTAGGGACGGCTTCCTACAATGAGCAGTTCTTC. It specifies CASSVGTASYNEQFF. The rearrangement uses TRBV9 and TRBJ2-1; D gene ambiguous. The V end lost 0 bases, the J end lost 1 base, and 8 bases lay between the germline ends. The CDR3 runs 15 residues. The V gene's germline CDR1 is SGDLS and CDR2 YYNGEE.

Note on this clone: The same CDR3 can be traced to other DNA sequences in this sample. The CDR3 region is CASSPATGVYEQYF. The CDR3 bases are TGTGCCAGCTCACCGGCGACAGGGGTTTACGAGCAGTACTTC. The genes are TRBV18 and TRBJ2-7, with 8 bases identical to TRBD1. Germline V gene sequence: CDR1 KGHSH, CDR2 LQKENI. After removal of 3 bases from V and 4 bases from J, the junction contained 5 bases not matched to a gene. The CDR3 contains 14 residues.

V and J are TRBV10-3 and TRBJ1-1; 9 bases fit TRBD1. CDR3 length: 16 residues. V lost 10 bases to trimming and J lost 0 bases; unmatched junction nucleotides: 12. The germline CDR1 and CDR2 sequences are ENHRY and SYGVKD. The CDR3 bases are TGTGCCACCTCGGCCGGGACAGGGCTTATGAACACTGAAGCTTTCTTT. As protein: CATSAGTGLMNTEAFF.

In nucleotides, the CDR3 is TGTGCCAGCAGCCCACAGTGGGGCGGTTACGAGCAGTACTTC. This codes for CASSPQWGGYEQYF. The rearrangement links TRBV7-2 to TRBJ2-7, with a possible D match to TRBD1 (5 bases). CDR1 and CDR2 from the germline V gene are SGHTA and FQGNSA. V was clipped by 5 bases and J by 4 bases, with 15 bases between them. The CDR3 length is 14 residues.

CDR3 residues: CASSSKETQYF. For the CDR3, the DNA is TGTGCCAGCTCTTCGAAAGAGACCCAGTACTTC. The chain employs TRBV18 and TRBJ2-5; D is uncertain. The CDR3 contains 11 residues. The V gene lost 6 bases and the J gene lost 3 bases, with 5 bases spanning the gap. Germline CDR1 and CDR2: KGHSH and LQKENI. The variable domain in full, completed from reference TRBV18 and TRBJ2-5, reads NAGVMQNPRHLVRRRGQEARLRCSPMKGHSHVYWYRQLPEEGLKFMVYLQKENIIDESGMPKERFSAEFPKEGPSILRIQQVVRGDSAAYFCASSSKETQYFGPGTRLLVL.

J is TRBJ1-1 and V is TRBV19, with TRBD1 matching 10 bases. Germline CDR1 and CDR2: LNHDA and SQIVND (reference sequence). The ends lost 5 bases at V and 2 bases at J; junction bases unmatched: 5. This CDR3 contains 15 residues. CDR3 sequence reads: CASSVTGGGNTEAFF. CDR3 bases: TGTGCCAGTAGTGTGACAGGGGGCGGAAACACTGAAGCTTTCTTT.

V and J are TRBV5-1 and TRBJ2-3, with 11 bases that match TRBD1. The ends lost 0 bases at V and 1 base at J; junction bases unmatched: 13. The CDR3 is 20 residues long. Germline V CDR1 and CDR2: SGHRS, YFSETQ. CDR3 sequence (DNA): TGCGCCAGCAGCTTGGATCGGCGGGACAGGGGGTTCCCCGGCACAGATACGCAGTATTTT. This gives the protein CASSLDRRDRGFPGTDTQYF.

The V and J genes are TRBV5-1 and TRBJ2-1; perhaps TRBD1 as D (5 bases). The germline V gene encodes CDR1 SGHRS and CDR2 YFSETQ. The germline V and J ends were trimmed by 5 bases and 6 bases, with 12 bases remaining between them. The CDR3 spans 13 residues. The CDR3 DNA reads TGCGCCAGCAGGTCAACAGGCCCCAATGAGCAGTTCTTC. This gives the protein CASRSTGPNEQFF.

V gene TRBV4-2 combines with J gene TRBJ1-2; no clear D gene. The CDR3 is 13 amino acids. Germline lookup yields CDR1 LGHNA and CDR2 YNFKEQ. V lost 1 base, J lost 3 bases, and 6 bases lay in between. Here the CDR3 DNA reads TGTGCCAGCAGCCAAGTGTCAGACTATGGCTACACCTTC. It is translated as CASSQVSDYGYTF.

The chain recombines TRBV19 with TRBJ1-1; D unclear. V shed 3 bases and J shed 7 bases, with 15 bases lying between them. Germline V gene data show CDR1 as LNHDA and CDR2 as SQIVND (reference sequence). CDR3 length: 14 amino acids. CDR3 amino acids: CASSIDGELNEAFF. CDR3 DNA sequence: TGTGCCAGTAGTATTGACGGTGAACTTAATGAAGCTTTCTTT.

The chain employs TRBV29-1 and TRBJ2-7, with unresolved D. The CDR3 spans 13 residues. Trimming stripped 1 base from V and 5 bases from J, with 12 bases between. Germline CDR1 and CDR2: SQVTM and ANQGSEA. For the CDR3, the DNA is TGCAGCGTTGAAGCCCCCAGTAACCACGAGCAGTACTTC. Translating gives CSVEAPSNHEQYF.

V and J are TRBV5-1 and TRBJ2-1; 7 nucleotides align to TRBD2. J was trimmed by 5 bases and V by 0 bases; bases with no gene match: 2. Germline values: CDR1 SGHRS, CDR2 YFSETQ. The CDR3 is made up of 14 amino acids. CDR3 sequence reads: CASSLDLADNEQFF. The CDR3 bases are TGCGCCAGCAGCTTGGATCTAGCGGACAATGAGCAGTTCTTC.

This chain joins TRBV6-1 and TRBJ2-7, with 7 bases fitting TRBD1. CDR1 MNHNS and CDR2 SASEGT come from the germline V gene. The CDR3 runs 15 residues. The trim removed 6 bases at V and 6 bases at J, leaving 14 bases unmatched. CDR3 sequence reads: CASRPPGQTLGEQYF. The CDR3 DNA is TGTGCCAGCAGGCCCCCGGGACAGACCCTAGGCGAGCAGTACTTC.

The chain uses TRBV7-2 and TRBJ2-7; 8 bases match TRBD2. This CDR3 is built from 15 residues. Losses at the gene ends were 5 bases for V and 0 bases for J; bases not matched to a gene: 6. Germline V gene data show CDR1 as SGHTA and CDR2 as FQGNSA. This CDR3 reads CASSEGSGVSYEQYF. The CDR3 coding sequence is TGTGCCAGCAGCGAGGGTAGCGGGGTCTCCTACGAGCAGTACTTC. The complete variable domain, with remaining parts taken from reference TRBV7-2 and TRBJ2-7, reads GAGVSQSPSNKVTEKGKDVELRCDPISGHTALYWYRQSLGQGLEFLIYFQGNSAPDKSGLPSDRFSAERTGGSVSTLTIQRTQQEDSAVYLCASSEGSGVSYEQYFGPGTRLTVT.

This chain joins TRBV5-5 and TRBJ1-1; D is ambiguous. This CDR3 is 11 amino acids long. V was clipped by 0 bases and J by 11 bases, with 8 bases between them. Germline loops: CDR1 SGHKS, CDR2 YYEKEE (reference sequence). CDR3 coding DNA: TGTGCCAGCAGCTTGGATTCGGGGGCTTTCTTT. Encoded protein: CASSLDSGAFF. The whole variable domain, remainder taken from reference TRBV5-5 and TRBJ1-1, is DAGVTQSPTHLIKTRGQQVTLRCSPISGHKSVSWYQQVLGQGPQFIFQYYEKEERGRGNFPDRFSARQFPNYSSELNVNALLLGDSALYLCASSLDSGAFFGQGTRLTVV.

This chain links TRBV19 with TRBJ2-5; no clear D. The V and J ends lost 3 bases and 5 bases respectively, with 4 bases between them. The germline CDR1 and CDR2 sequences are LNHDA and SQIVND (reference sequence). The CDR3 is 11 amino acids. The CDR3 reads CASSIRETQYF. CDR3 coding DNA: TGTGCCAGTAGTATTCGGGAGACCCAGTACTTC.

The V gene is TRBV6-1, the J gene TRBJ2-1; D is undetermined. The ends were cut back, 7 bases at V and 8 bases at J, with 12 bases in the middle. The CDR3 runs to 12 residues. Germline CDR1 is MNHNS and CDR2 is SASEGT. The CDR3 DNA reads as TGTGCCAGCAAATCGTGGTCCGATGAGCAGTTCTTC. It yields the protein CASKSWSDEQFF.

This chain links TRBV2 with TRBJ2-1; D may be TRBD2 (6 bases). This CDR3 contains 11 residues. Trimming cost V 9 bases and J 13 bases, with 16 bases left between them. The germline gives CDR1 SNHLY, CDR2 FYNNEI. The CDR3 here is CARNQGGAQFF. The DNA of the CDR3 is TGTGCCAGGAATCAGGGAGGTGCCCAGTTCTTC.

This clone was seen a handful of times. The chain recombines TRBV19 with TRBJ1-5; 7 bases line up with TRBD1. This CDR3 is built from 13 residues. Germline CDR1 LNHDA, CDR2 SQIVND (reference sequence). The J segment lost 4 bases and the V segment lost 7 bases, leaving 4 bases of the junction unmatched. The CDR3 region is CASTHRGNQPQHF. The CDR3 region has the DNA TGTGCCAGTACCCACAGGGGAAATCAGCCCCAGCATTTT.

The CDR3 DNA reads TGTGCCAGCAGCTTAGGGGGGACAGGGGAGTCCTACGAGCAGTACTTC. Translated, it gives CASSLGGTGESYEQYF. The chain links TRBV11-3 to TRBJ2-7, with 10 positions matching TRBD1. Germline CDR1 is SGHNT and CDR2 is YENEEA. CDR3 length equals 16 residues. Trimming cost V 1 base and J 1 base; bases outside gene matches: 4. Full variable domain (rest looked up from reference TRBV11-3 and TRBJ2-7): EAGVVQSPRYKIIEKKQPVAFWCNPISGHNTLYWYLQNLGQGPELLIRYENEEAVDDSQLPKDRFSAERLKGVDSTLKIQPAELGDSAVYLCASSLGGTGESYEQYFGPGTRLTVT.